This passage covers 15 T cell receptor beta chains from one sample sequenced in a study of CD8+ T cells in alopecia areata. Isolated RNA was reverse transcribed into cDNA used as the sequencing template. The table came from immunoSEQ multiplex PCR; TCRdb's copy has only in-frame clones and leaves some out. The sample yields some 200,000 clones, 45% to 75% seen once. The treatment here: oral pan-JAK inhibitor, 5-10 mg twice daily. The sequenced sample was CD4+ T cells sorted from blood, obtained at week 4, from a patient treated with tofacitinib. The receptors stem from a human donor with alopecia areata.

V usage is TRBV29-1 and J usage is TRBJ1-1; D might be TRBD1 (5 bases). V lost 4 bases and J 2 bases, leaving 8 bases between the germline ends. The germline V gene encodes CDR1 SQVTM and CDR2 ANQGSEA. The CDR3 sequence is 12 residues long. The DNA of the CDR3 is TGCAGCGTTGTCGGGGGAAACACTGAAGCTTTCTTT. It is translated as CSVVGGNTEAFF.

This clone showed up just a few times. This chain links TRBV18 with TRBJ1-1; no clear D gene. The CDR3 runs 13 residues. Deletions cut 3 bases from V and 3 bases from J, with 8 bases between. Germline loops: CDR1 KGHSH, CDR2 LQKENI. CDR3 sequence: CASSPQEDTEAFF. CDR3 DNA sequence: TGTGCCAGCTCACCTCAGGAAGACACTGAAGCTTTCTTT.

V usage is TRBV30 and J usage is TRBJ1-4; 7 bases map to TRBD1. With 0 bases clipped from V and 5 bases from J, the junction kept 6 bases outside the gene matches. This CDR3 has 15 amino acids. CDR1 is GTSNPN and CDR2 is SVGIG in the germline V gene (reference sequence). CDR3: CAWSVGGQLNEKLFF. The CDR3 DNA follows: TGTGCCTGGAGTGTAGGGGGACAGTTAAATGAAAAACTGTTTTTT. The whole variable domain, filled in from reference TRBV30 and TRBJ1-4, reads SQTIHQWPATLVQPVGSPLSLECTVEGTSNPNLYWYRQAAGRGLQLLFYSVGIGQISSEVPQNLSASRPQDRQFILSSKKLLLSDSGFYLCAWSVGGQLNEKLFFGSGTQLSVL.

This chain connects TRBV2 to TRBJ1-1, with D uncertain. The CDR3 has 12 residues. Germline CDR1 SNHLY, CDR2 FYNNEI. Trimming pared 6 bases from V and 0 bases from J, leaving 5 bases between. The CDR3 DNA is TGTGCCAGCAGCCAGATGAACACTGAAGCTTTCTTT. Its translation: CASSQMNTEAFF.

The gene calls are TRBV5-1 and TRBJ2-7; D remains unclear. Germline CDR1 SGHRS, CDR2 YFSETQ. Trimming cost V 5 bases and J 10 bases, with 22 bases left between them. This CDR3 is 14 amino acids long. CDR3 protein: CASSPETILRGQYF. The CDR3 DNA follows: TGCGCCAGCAGTCCGGAGACGATCCTACGAGGACAGTACTTC.

Only a few counts were recorded for this clone. This chain joins TRBV7-2 and TRBJ1-5; the D is unclear. V was shortened by 5 bases and J by 5 bases, with 7 bases between the two germline ends. CDR1 SGHTA and CDR2 FQGNSA come from the germline V gene. The CDR3 runs 12 residues. The CDR3 coding sequence is TGTGCCAGCAGCCATAGGGATCAGCCCCAGCATTTT. Translation gives CASSHRDQPQHF.

The CDR3 region has the DNA TGTGCCTGGAGGGATTTCGGTGACTCACCCCTCCACTTT. Translating it yields CAWRDFGDSPLHF. V usage is TRBV30 and J usage is TRBJ1-6; D gene ambiguous. The germline V and J ends were trimmed by 3 bases and 10 bases, with 13 bases remaining between them. Germline CDR1 is GTSNPN and CDR2 is SVGIG (reference sequence). CDR3 length equals 13 residues.

This clone was counted between two and nine times. The gene calls are TRBV30 and TRBJ1-1, with D possibly TRBD1 on 6 matching bases. Trimming took off 4 bases at V and 9 bases at J, with 18 bases between the two ends. Germline V gene sequence: CDR1 GTSNPN, CDR2 SVGIG (reference sequence). This CDR3 has 13 amino acids. CDR3 bases: TGTGCCTGGAAACCACAGGGCTCCTACAAAGCTTTCTTT. This sequence encodes CAWKPQGSYKAFF. The whole variable domain, remainder taken from reference TRBV30 and TRBJ1-1, is SQTIHQWPATLVQPVGSPLSLECTVEGTSNPNLYWYRQAAGRGLQLLFYSVGIGQISSEVPQNLSASRPQDRQFILSSKKLLLSDSGFYLCAWKPQGSYKAFFGQGTRLTVV.

The rearrangement uses TRBV2 and TRBJ2-5, with 11 bases that match TRBD2. Unmatched junction bases numbered 7, after V lost 8 bases and J lost 2 bases. The V gene's germline CDR1 is SNHLY and CDR2 FYNNEI. This CDR3 contains 15 residues. The DNA of the CDR3 is TGTGCCAGCGGTAATAGCGGGGGGGCTCAAGAGACCCAGTACTTC. This gives the protein CASGNSGGAQETQYF.

This chain links TRBV29-1 with TRBJ2-7; 9 bases match TRBD1. J gave up 5 bases and V 4 bases, and 6 bases lay outside the gene matches. The CDR3 runs 13 residues. CDR1 is SQVTM, CDR2 ANQGSEA, per germline. DNA of the CDR3: TGCAGCGTTGGTCCGACAGGGGGGAACGAGCAGTACTTC. This gives the protein CSVGPTGGNEQYF.

The sample holds a few counts of this clone. The chain is built from TRBV7-9 and TRBJ2-7; D remains unclear. Germline CDR1 is SEHNR and CDR2 is FQNEAQ (reference sequence). Trimming pared 2 bases from V and 3 bases from J, leaving 8 bases between. The CDR3 sequence is 13 residues long. CDR3 sequence reads: CASSLQHHYEQYF. The CDR3 DNA sequence: TGTGCCAGCAGCTTACAGCACCACTACGAGCAGTACTTC.

This clone was counted only a few times. V gene TRBV27 combines with J gene TRBJ1-1; 9 bases align to TRBD1. Trimming at V came to 4 bases and at J to 3 bases, leaving 12 bases not matched to a gene. The length of the CDR3 is 17 residues. Germline V gives CDR1 MNHEY, CDR2 SMNVEV (reference sequence). The CDR3 reads CASSWDRERWGDTEAFF. The CDR3 DNA reads as TGTGCCAGCAGTTGGGACAGGGAGAGGTGGGGGGACACTGAAGCTTTCTTT.

The chain links TRBV5-1 to TRBJ1-1, with D possibly being TRBD1 (5 bases). Germline assignment: CDR1 SGHRS and CDR2 YFSETQ. The CDR3 has 21 amino acids. Trimming removed 3 bases from V and 2 bases from J, with 32 bases in between. In DNA, the CDR3 is TGCGCCAGCAGCTCGGTAGGTAGCAGCGACCGAGCACGGTGGACAAACACTGAAGCTTTCTTT. Its protein product is CASSSVGSSDRARWTNTEAFF.

This chain links TRBV4-1 with TRBJ1-4; 8 nucleotides agree with TRBD1. The CDR3 is 18 amino acids. Germline CDR1 MGHRA, CDR2 YSYEKL. J lost 0 bases, V lost 0 bases, and 6 bases had no gene match. CDR3 sequence reads: CASSQDQGQVTTNEKLFF. The CDR3 DNA is TGCGCCAGCAGCCAAGATCAGGGACAGGTTACAACTAATGAAAAACTGTTTTTT.

V is TRBV2 and J is TRBJ2-3; 10 bases fit TRBD1. Trimming took 7 bases from V and 3 from J; bases not matched to a gene: 7. Looked up from germline, CDR1 is SNHLY and CDR2 is FYNNEI. The CDR3 is 15 residues long. The CDR3, as DNA: TGTGCCAGCATGAGGGACAGGGGTGGGACAGATACGCAGTATTTT. As protein: CASMRDRGGTDTQYF.